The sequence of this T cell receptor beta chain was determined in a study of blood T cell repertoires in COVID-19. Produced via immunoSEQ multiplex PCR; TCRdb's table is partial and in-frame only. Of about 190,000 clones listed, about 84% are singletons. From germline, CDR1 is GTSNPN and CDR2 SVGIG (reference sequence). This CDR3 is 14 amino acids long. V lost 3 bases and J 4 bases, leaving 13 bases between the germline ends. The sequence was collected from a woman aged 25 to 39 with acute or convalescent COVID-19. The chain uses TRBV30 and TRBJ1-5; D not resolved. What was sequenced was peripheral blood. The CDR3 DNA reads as TGTGCCTGGAGGCTGGCGGGAAATAATCAGCCCCAGCATTTT. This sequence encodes CAWRLAGNNQPQHF.